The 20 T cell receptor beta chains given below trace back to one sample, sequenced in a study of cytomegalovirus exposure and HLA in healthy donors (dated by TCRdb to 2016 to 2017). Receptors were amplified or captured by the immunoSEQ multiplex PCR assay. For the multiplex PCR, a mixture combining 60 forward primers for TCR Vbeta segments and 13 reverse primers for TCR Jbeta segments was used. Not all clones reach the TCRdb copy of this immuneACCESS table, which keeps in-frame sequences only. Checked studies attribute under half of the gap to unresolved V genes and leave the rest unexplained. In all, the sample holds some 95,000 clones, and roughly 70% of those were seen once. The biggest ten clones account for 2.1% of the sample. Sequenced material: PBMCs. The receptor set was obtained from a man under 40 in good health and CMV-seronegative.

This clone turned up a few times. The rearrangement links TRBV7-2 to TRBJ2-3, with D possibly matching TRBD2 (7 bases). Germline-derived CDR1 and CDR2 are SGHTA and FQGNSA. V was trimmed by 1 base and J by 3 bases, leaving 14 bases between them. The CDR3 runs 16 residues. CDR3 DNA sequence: TGTGCCAGCAGCTTAGGTGGTAGGGGGGGGACAGATACGCAGTATTTT. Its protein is CASSLGGRGGTDTQYF.

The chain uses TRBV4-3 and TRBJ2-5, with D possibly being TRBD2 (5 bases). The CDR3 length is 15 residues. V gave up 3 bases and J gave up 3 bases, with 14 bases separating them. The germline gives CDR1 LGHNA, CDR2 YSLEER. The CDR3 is CASSQADYPEETQYF. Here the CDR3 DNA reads TGCGCCAGCAGCCAGGCCGACTATCCTGAAGAGACCCAGTACTTC.

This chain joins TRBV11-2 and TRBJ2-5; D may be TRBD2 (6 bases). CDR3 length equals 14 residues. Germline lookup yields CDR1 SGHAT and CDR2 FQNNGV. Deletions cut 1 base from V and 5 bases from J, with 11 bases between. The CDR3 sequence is CASSLVAGSETQYF. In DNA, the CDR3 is TGTGCCAGCAGCTTAGTTGCGGGGTCGGAGACCCAGTACTTC.

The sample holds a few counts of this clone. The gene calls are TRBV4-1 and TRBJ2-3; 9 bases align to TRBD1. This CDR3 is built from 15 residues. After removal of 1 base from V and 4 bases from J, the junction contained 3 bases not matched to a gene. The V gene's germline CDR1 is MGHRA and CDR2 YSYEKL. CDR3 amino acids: CASSQAGQGPDTQYF. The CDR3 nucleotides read TGCGCCAGCAGCCAAGCGGGACAGGGCCCAGATACGCAGTATTTT.

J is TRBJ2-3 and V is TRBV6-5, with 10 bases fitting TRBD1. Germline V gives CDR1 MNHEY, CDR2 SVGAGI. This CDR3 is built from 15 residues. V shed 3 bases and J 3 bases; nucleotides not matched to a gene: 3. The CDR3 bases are TGTGCCAGCAGTTATAGGACAGGGGGTACAGATACGCAGTATTTT. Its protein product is CASSYRTGGTDTQYF.

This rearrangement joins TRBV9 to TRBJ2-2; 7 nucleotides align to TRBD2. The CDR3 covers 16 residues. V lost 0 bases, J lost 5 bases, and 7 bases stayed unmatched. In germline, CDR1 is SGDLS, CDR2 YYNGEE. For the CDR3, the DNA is TGTGCCAGCAGCGTAGCACCGGCGGGAGAAACCGGGGAGCTGTTTTTT. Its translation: CASSVAPAGETGELFF.

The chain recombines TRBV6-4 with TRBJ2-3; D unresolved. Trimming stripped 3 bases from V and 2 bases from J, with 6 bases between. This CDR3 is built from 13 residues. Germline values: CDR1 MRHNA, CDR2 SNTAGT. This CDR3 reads CASSEIHTDTQYF. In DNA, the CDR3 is TGTGCCAGCAGTGAAATACACACAGATACGCAGTATTTT.

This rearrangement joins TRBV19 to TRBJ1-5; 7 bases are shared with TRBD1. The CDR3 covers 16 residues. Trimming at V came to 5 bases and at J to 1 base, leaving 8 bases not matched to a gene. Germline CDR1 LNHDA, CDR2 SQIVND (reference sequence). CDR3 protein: CASSRRQGESNQPQHF. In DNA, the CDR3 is TGTGCCAGTAGTCGCAGACAGGGCGAGAGCAATCAGCCCCAGCATTTT. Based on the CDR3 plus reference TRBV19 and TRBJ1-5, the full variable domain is DGGITQSPKYLFRKEGQNVTLSCEQNLNHDAMYWYRQDPGQGLRLIYYSQIVNDFQKGDIAEGYSVSREKKESFPLTVTSAQKNPTAFYLCASSRRQGESNQPQHFGDGTRLSIL.

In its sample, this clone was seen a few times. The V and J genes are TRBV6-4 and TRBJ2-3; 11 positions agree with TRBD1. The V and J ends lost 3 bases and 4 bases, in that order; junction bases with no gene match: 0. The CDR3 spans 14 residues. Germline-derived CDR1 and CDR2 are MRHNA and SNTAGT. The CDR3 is CASSEGQGADTQYF. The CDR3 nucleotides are TGTGCCAGCAGTGAGGGACAGGGGGCAGATACGCAGTATTTT.

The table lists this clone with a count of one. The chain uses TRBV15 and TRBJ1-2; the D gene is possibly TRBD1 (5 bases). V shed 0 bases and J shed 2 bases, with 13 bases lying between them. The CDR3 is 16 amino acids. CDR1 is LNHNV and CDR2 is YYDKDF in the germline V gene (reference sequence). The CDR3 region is CATSRDAGLGNYGYTF. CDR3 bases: TGTGCCACCAGCAGAGATGCAGGGCTAGGAAACTATGGCTACACCTTC.

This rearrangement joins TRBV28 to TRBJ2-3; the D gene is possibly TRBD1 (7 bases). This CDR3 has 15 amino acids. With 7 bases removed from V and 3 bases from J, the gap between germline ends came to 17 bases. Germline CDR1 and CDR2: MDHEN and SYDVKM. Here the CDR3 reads CASTRGDRGTDTQYF. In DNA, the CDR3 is TGTGCCAGCACCAGGGGGGATAGGGGAACAGATACGCAGTATTTT.

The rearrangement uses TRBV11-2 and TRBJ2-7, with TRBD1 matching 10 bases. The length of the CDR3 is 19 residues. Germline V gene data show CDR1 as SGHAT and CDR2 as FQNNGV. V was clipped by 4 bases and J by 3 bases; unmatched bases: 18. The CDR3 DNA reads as TGTGCCAGCAGCTCCTTTTGGGGACAGGGGATTCGGGAGGACTACGAGCAGTACTTC. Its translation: CASSSFWGQGIREDYEQYF.

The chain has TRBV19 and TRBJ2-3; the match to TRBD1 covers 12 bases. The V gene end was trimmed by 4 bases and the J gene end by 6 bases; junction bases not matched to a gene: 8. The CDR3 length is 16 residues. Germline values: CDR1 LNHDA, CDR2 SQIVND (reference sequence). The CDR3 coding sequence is TGTGCCAGTAGTACAACCGGGACAGGGGGCGTTGATACGCAGTATTTT. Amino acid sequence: CASSTTGTGGVDTQYF. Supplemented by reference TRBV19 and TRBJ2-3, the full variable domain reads DGGITQSPKYLFRKEGQNVTLSCEQNLNHDAMYWYRQDPGQGLRLIYYSQIVNDFQKGDIAEGYSVSREKKESFPLTVTSAQKNPTAFYLCASSTTGTGGVDTQYFGPGTRLTVL.

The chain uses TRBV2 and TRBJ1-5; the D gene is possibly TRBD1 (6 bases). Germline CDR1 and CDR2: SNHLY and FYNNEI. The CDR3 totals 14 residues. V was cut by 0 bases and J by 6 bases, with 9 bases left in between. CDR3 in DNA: TGTGCCAGCAGTGAAGCGGGGGCTGGTCAGCCCCAGCATTTT. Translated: CASSEAGAGQPQHF.

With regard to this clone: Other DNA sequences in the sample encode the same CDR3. In DNA, the CDR3 is TGTGCTAGTGGTTTGGGGTCTAGCGGACAAGAGACCCAGTACTTC. Translating gives CASGLGSSGQETQYF. This rearrangement joins TRBV12-5 to TRBJ2-5; 7 nucleotides align to TRBD2. This CDR3 is 15 amino acids long. V was clipped by 1 base and J by 2 bases; unmatched bases: 4. From germline, CDR1 is LGHNT and CDR2 FRNRAP. The variable domain in full, with the rest retrieved from reference TRBV12-5 and TRBJ2-5, is DARVTQTPRHKVTEMGQEVTMRCQPILGHNTVFWYRQTMMQGLELLAYFRNRAPLDDSGMPKDRFSAEMPDATLATLKIQPSEPRDSAVYFCASGLGSSGQETQYFGPGTRLLVL.

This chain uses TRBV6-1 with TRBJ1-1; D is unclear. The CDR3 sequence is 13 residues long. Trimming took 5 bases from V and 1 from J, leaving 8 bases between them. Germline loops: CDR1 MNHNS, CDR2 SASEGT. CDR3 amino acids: CASSRLQNTEAFF. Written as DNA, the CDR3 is TGTGCCAGCAGTCGATTACAGAACACTGAAGCTTTCTTT.

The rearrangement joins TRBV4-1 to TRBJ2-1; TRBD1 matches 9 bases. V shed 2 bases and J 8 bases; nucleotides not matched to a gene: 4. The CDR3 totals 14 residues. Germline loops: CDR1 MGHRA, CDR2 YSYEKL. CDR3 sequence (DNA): TGCGCCAGCAGCCAACAGGGACAGGGCCATGAGCAGTTCTTC. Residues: CASSQQGQGHEQFF.

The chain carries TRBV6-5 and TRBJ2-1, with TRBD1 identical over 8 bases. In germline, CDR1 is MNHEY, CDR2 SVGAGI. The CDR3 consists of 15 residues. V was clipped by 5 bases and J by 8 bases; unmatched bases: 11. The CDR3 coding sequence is TGTGCCAGCAGTCCCAGGACAGGGCGGAGCGATGAGCAGTTCTTC. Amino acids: CASSPRTGRSDEQFF.

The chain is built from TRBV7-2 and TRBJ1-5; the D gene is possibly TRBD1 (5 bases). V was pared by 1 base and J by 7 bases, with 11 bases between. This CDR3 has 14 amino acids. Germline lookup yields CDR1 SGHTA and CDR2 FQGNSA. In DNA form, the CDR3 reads TGTGCCAGCAGCTTAGAGCAGGGTAAGCAGCCCCAGCATTTT. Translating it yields CASSLEQGKQPQHF.

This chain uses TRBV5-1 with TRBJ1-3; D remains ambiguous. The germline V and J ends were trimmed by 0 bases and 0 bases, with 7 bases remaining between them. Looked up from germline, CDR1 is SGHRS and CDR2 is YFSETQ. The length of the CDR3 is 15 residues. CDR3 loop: CASSLEPGSGNTIYF. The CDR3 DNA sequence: TGCGCCAGCAGCTTGGAGCCCGGCTCTGGAAACACCATATATTTT.